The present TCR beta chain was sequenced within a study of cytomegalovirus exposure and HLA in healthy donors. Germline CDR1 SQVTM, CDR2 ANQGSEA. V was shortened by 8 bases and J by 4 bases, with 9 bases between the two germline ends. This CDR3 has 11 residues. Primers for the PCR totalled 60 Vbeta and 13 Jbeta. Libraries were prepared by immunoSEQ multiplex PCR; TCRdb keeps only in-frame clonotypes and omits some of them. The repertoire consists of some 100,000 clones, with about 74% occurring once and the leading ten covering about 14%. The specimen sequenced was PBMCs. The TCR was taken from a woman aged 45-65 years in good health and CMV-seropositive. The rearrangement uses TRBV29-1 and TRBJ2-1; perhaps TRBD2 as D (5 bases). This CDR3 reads CSSERYNEQFF. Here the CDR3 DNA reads TGCAGCTCCGAGCGGTACAATGAGCAGTTCTTC.